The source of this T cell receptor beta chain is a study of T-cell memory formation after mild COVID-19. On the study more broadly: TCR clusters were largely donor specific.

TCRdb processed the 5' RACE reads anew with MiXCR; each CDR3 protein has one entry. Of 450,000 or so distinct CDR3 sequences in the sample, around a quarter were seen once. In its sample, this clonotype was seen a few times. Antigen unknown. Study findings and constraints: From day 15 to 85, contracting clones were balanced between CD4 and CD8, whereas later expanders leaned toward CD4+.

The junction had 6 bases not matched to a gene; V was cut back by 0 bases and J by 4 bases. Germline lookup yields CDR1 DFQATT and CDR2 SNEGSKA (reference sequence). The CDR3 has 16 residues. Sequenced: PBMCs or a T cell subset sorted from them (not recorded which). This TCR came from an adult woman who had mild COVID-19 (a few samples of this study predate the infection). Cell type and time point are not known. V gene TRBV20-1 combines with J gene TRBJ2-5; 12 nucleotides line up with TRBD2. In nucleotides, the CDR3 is TGCAGTGCTAGAGATGGGACTAGCGGGTGGAGAGAGACCCAGTACTTC. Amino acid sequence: CSARDGTSGWRETQYF.